The 10 T cell receptor beta chains listed next were all sequenced from one sample in a study of blood T cell repertoires in COVID-19. Assay: immunoSEQ multiplex PCR; the TCRdb copy retains only in-frame clones and omits some. The sample yields about 370,000 clones, approximately 88% seen once. The specimen was peripheral blood. These receptor sequences come from a young woman with COVID-19, enrolled during active disease.

This clone has a handful of counts. This chain connects TRBV29-1 to TRBJ1-4; perhaps TRBD1 as D (6 bases). Between the trimmed V and J ends, which lost 6 bases and 3 bases, there was a span of 8 bases. Germline CDR1 and CDR2: SQVTM and ANQGSEA. This CDR3 spans 12 amino acids. The CDR3 is CSVRQANEKLFF. In DNA, the CDR3 is TGCAGCGTCCGACAGGCTAATGAAAAACTGTTTTTT.

The CDR3 DNA reads as TGTGCCAGCAGCCAACAATGGGACAAAAGTGAAGCTTTCTTT. Translated, it gives CASSQQWDKSEAFF. The J gene is TRBJ1-1, the V gene TRBV11-1, with a possible D match to TRBD1 (6 bases). CDR3 length: 14 amino acids. CDR1 SGHAT and CDR2 FQDESV come from the germline V gene (reference sequence). The V end was cut by 5 bases, the J end by 7 bases, with 17 bases between.

J is TRBJ2-5 and V is TRBV4-2; 9 positions agree with TRBD2. V lost 1 base and J lost 5; bases outside the gene matches: 5. CDR1 and CDR2 (germline): LGHNA, YNFKEQ. The CDR3 covers 15 residues. The chain's CDR3 is CASSQGSSGAETQYF. The CDR3 region has the DNA TGTGCCAGCAGCCAAGGTTCTAGCGGGGCCGAGACCCAGTACTTC.

This chain connects TRBV5-5 to TRBJ1-4; TRBD1 matches 9 bases. In germline, CDR1 is SGHKS, CDR2 YYEKEE (reference sequence). CDR3 length: 17 amino acids. V was clipped by 4 bases and J by 0 bases; unmatched bases: 7. The CDR3 coding sequence is TGTGCCAGCAGCCCGGGACAGGGCACTGCAACTAATGAAAAACTGTTTTTT. This translates into CASSPGQGTATNEKLFF.

The V and J genes are TRBV21-1 and TRBJ2-1; the table's D call of TRBD1 was not tested on the DNA. TRBV21-1 is a pseudogene segment. The CDR3 covers 20 residues. CDR3 in amino acids: CASSMQPSKTVRPSYNEQFF. In nucleotides, the CDR3 is TGTGCCAGCAGCATGCAACCGTCAAAAACAGTAAGACCATCCTACAATGAGCAGTTCTTC.

This chain joins TRBV5-4 and TRBJ2-5; TRBD1 matches at 10 bases. Germline assignment: CDR1 SGHNT and CDR2 YYREEE (reference sequence). The ends lost 4 bases at V and 4 bases at J; junction bases unmatched: 7. There are 15 residues in the CDR3. This CDR3 reads CASSPMGQGTETQYF. The CDR3 DNA is TGTGCCAGCAGCCCCATGGGACAGGGGACAGAGACCCAGTACTTC.

This chain joins TRBV2 and TRBJ2-7; D unclear. The CDR3 is 13 residues long. V was trimmed by 8 bases and J by 0 bases, leaving 11 bases between them. CDR1 is SNHLY, CDR2 FYNNEI, per germline. In DNA, the CDR3 is TGTGCCAGCTTCGGGTTGGCCTCCTACGAGCAGTACTTC. This gives the protein CASFGLASYEQYF.

The chain couples TRBV11-3 to TRBJ2-1; 7 positions match TRBD1. Germline V gives CDR1 SGHNT, CDR2 YENEEA. J gave up 8 bases and V 1 base, and 5 bases lay outside the gene matches. This CDR3 has 14 amino acids. The CDR3 nucleotides read TGTGCCAGCAGCTTAGGGCAACAGGGGTATGAGCAGTTCTTC. Translated: CASSLGQQGYEQFF. Together with reference TRBV11-3 and TRBJ2-1, the CDR3 gives the full variable domain: EAGVVQSPRYKIIEKKQPVAFWCNPISGHNTLYWYLQNLGQGPELLIRYENEEAVDDSQLPKDRFSAERLKGVDSTLKIQPAELGDSAVYLCASSLGQQGYEQFFGPGTRLTVL.

The chain combines TRBV24-1 with TRBJ2-5; TRBD2 aligns across 8 bases. This CDR3 has 17 residues. Per germline, CDR1 KGHDR and CDR2 SFDVKD. J gave up 4 bases and V 3 bases, and 12 bases lay outside the gene matches. The CDR3 DNA reads as TGTGCCACCAGTGATCTAACCGGGGGGGGCCAAGGAGAGACCCAGTACTTC. It encodes CATSDLTGGGQGETQYF.

The rearrangement links TRBV19 to TRBJ2-7, with 9 bases aligning to TRBD1. Germline V gives CDR1 LNHDA, CDR2 SQIVND (reference sequence). The V segment lost 6 bases and the J segment 4 bases; nucleotides outside the gene matches: 7. The CDR3 runs 14 residues. CDR3 sequence (DNA): TGTGCCAGTAGCCCGGGACAGGGCGTGTACGAGCAGTACTTC. It codes for CASSPGQGVYEQYF.